These 5 T cell receptor beta chains originate from one sample sequenced in a study of T cell responses to AZD1222 COVID-19 vaccine. Sequenced by immunoSEQ multiplex PCR; TCRdb stores in-frame clones only, minus some. The sample lists approximately 190,000 clones, roughly 88% occurring once. The sample was peripheral blood, taken on day 0 of AZD1222 vaccination. These receptors were obtained from an adult in good health.

J is TRBJ2-5 and V is TRBV5-1; possibly TRBD2 for D (5 bases). CDR1 is SGHRS, CDR2 YFSETQ, per germline. The CDR3 is 13 residues long. With 2 bases removed from V and 6 bases from J, the gap between germline ends came to 11 bases. CDR3 sequence (DNA): TGCGCCAGCAGCTTCACTAGTTTAAAGACCCAGTACTTC. The encoded protein is CASSFTSLKTQYF.

This rearrangement joins TRBV7-6 to TRBJ2-7, with a weak D call TRBD1 (6 bases). V was shortened by 1 base and J by 5 bases, with 15 bases between the two germline ends. The CDR3 sequence is 15 residues long. The germline V gene has CDR1 SGHVS and CDR2 FNYEAQ. CDR3 sequence reads: CASSLGNTGLHEQYF. Here the CDR3 DNA reads TGTGCCAGCAGCTTAGGAAACACAGGGTTACACGAGCAGTACTTC.

The chain combines TRBV29-1 with TRBJ2-7, with 9 bases lining up with TRBD1. J lost 3 bases, V lost 5 bases, and 5 bases had no gene match. The CDR3 spans 13 residues. In germline, CDR1 is SQVTM, CDR2 ANQGSEA. CDR3 protein: CSVRPGQGYEQYF. The DNA of the CDR3 is TGCAGCGTTAGACCGGGACAGGGCTACGAGCAGTACTTC.

The genes are TRBV11-2 and TRBJ1-1; D unclear. The germline gives CDR1 SGHAT, CDR2 FQNNGV. V dropped 1 base and J dropped 3 bases, with 6 bases sitting between them. The CDR3 consists of 13 residues. In nucleotides, the CDR3 is TGTGCCAGCAGCTTAGTATTGGACACTGAAGCTTTCTTT. This encodes CASSLVLDTEAFF.

The rearrangement links TRBV7-9 to TRBJ1-1; D may be TRBD1 (5 bases). CDR1 is SEHNR, CDR2 FQNEAQ, per germline (reference sequence). Trimming removed 5 bases at V and 11 bases at J, with 18 bases between. This CDR3 contains 13 residues. CDR3 sequence reads: CASSTQPGPEAFF. CDR3 nucleotide sequence: TGTGCCAGCAGCACACAGCCGGGACCAGAGGCTTTCTTT.